The sequence of this T cell receptor beta chain was determined in a study of T cell responses to AZD1222 COVID-19 vaccine. In this sample, this clone turned up a few times. The antigen is not known. Study outcomes and limitations: Dominant at 160-218 and 743-854, vaccine-associated CD4 TCRs also spanned spike. Per reports, nearly half of all spike-specific TCRs target regions that are unmutated in variants. Repertoires were sampled only after the peak T cell response.

TCRdb's copy holds only in-frame clones and misses some; the assay was immunoSEQ multiplex PCR. The data show about 60,000 clones, around 80% seen once. Sequences were derived from peripheral blood, sampled on day 0 of AZD1222 vaccination. This sequence was found in an adult in good health.

The CDR3 here is CASSEIVQPQHF. Here the CDR3 DNA reads TGTGCCAGCAGTGAAATAGTTCAGCCCCAGCATTTT. The chain recombines TRBV2 with TRBJ1-5; D is unresolved. The V gene lost 2 bases and the J gene lost 6 bases, with 5 bases spanning the gap. The germline CDR1 and CDR2 sequences are SNHLY and FYNNEI. This CDR3 is 12 amino acids long.